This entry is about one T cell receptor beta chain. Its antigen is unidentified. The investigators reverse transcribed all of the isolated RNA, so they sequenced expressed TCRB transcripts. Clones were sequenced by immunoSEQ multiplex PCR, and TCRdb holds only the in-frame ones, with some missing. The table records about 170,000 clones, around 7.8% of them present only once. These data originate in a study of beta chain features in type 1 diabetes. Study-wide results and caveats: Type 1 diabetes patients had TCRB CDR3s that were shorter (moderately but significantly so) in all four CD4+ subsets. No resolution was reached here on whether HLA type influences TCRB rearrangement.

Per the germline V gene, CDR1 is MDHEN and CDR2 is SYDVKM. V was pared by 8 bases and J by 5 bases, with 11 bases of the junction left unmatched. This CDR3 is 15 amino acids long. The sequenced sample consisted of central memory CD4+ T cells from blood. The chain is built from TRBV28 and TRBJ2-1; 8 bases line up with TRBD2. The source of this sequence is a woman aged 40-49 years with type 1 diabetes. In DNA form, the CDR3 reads TGTGCCAGCCCGTCACGGTCGGGGGGGAACAATGAGCAGTTCTTC. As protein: CASPSRSGGNNEQFF.